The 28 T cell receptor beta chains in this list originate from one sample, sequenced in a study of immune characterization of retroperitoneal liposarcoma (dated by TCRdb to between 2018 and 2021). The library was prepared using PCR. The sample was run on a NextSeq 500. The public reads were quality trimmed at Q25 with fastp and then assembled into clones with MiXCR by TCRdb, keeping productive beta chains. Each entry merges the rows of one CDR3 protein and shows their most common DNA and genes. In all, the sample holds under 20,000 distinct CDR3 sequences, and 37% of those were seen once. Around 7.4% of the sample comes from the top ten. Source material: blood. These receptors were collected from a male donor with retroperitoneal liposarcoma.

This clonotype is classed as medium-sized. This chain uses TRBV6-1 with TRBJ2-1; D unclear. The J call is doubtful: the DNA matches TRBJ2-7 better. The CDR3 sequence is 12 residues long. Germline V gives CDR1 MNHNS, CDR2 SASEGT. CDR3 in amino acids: CASSPRGNEQYF. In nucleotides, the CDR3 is TGTGCCAGCAGTCCCCGTGGCAATGAGCAGTACTTC.

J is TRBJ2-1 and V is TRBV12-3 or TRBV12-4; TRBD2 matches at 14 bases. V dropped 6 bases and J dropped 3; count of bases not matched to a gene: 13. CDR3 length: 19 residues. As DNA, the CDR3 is TGTGCCAGCAGCCCCCCGGGACTAGCGGGAGAATTAGACTACAATGAGCAGTTCTTC. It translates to CASSPPGLAGELDYNEQFF.

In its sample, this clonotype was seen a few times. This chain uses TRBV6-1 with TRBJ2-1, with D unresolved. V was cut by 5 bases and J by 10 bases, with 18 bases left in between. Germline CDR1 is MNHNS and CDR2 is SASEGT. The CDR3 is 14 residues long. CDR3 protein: CASSSHGVSYEQFF. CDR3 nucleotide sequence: TGTGCCAGCAGTTCCCATGGAGTCTCCTACGAGCAGTTCTTC.

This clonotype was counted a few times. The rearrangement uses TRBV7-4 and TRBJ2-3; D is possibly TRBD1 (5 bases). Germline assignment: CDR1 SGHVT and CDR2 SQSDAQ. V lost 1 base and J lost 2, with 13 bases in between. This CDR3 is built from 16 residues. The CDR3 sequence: CASSLVFSRATDTQYF. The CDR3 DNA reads TGTGCCAGCAGCTTAGTTTTCAGCAGGGCCACAGATACGCAGTATTTT.

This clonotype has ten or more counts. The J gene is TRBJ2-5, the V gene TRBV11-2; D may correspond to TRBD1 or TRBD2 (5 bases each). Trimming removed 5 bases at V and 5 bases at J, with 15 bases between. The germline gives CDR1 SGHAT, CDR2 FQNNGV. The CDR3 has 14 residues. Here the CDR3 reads CASSGRPWGETQYF. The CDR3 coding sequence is TGTGCCAGCAGCGGGCGACCGTGGGGGGAGACCCAGTACTTC.

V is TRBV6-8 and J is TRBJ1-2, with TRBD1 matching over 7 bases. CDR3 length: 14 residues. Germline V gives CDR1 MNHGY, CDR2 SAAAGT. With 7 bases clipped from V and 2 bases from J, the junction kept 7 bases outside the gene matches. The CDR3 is CASTQGGGNYGYTF. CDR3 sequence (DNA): TGTGCCAGCACCCAAGGGGGCGGAAACTATGGCTACACCTTC.

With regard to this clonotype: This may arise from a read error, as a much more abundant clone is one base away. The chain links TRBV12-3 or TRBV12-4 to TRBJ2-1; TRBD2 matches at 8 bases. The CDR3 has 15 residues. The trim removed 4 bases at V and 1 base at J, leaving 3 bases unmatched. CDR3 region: CASSWGGGSYNEQFF. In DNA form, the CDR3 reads TGTGCCAGCAGTTGGGGCGGGGGGTCCTACAATGAGCAGTTCTTC.

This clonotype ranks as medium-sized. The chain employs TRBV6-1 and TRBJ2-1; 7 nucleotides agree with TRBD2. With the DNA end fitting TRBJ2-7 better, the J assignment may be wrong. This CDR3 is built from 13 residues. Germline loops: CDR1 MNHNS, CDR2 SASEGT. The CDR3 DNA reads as TGTGCCAGCAGTGCCGGGACTATTTACGAGCAGTACTTC. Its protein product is CASSAGTIYEQYF.

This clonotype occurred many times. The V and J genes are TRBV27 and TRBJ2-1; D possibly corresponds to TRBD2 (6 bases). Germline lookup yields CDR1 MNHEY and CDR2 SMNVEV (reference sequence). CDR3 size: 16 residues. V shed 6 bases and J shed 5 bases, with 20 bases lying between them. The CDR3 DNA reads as TGTGCCAGCAGCCTTCTTGGAGGGGTCGATAACAATGAGCAGTTCTTC. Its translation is CASSLLGGVDNNEQFF.

The CDR3 spells CASSRLIGRGPSYEQYF. DNA for the CDR3: TGTGCCAGCAGCCGCCTTATTGGCAGGGGGCCCTCCTACGAGCAGTACTTC. The rearrangement uses TRBV11-2 and TRBJ2-7, with 8 bases lining up with TRBD1. CDR3 length: 17 amino acids. V lost 5 bases to trimming and J lost 0 bases; unmatched junction nucleotides: 12. Germline V lookup: CDR1 SGHAT, CDR2 FQNNGV.

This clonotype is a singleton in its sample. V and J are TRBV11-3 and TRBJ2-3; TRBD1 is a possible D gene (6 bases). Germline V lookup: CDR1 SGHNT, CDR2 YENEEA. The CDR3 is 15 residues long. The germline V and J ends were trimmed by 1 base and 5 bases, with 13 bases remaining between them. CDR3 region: CASSLGQGSKDTQYF. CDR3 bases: TGTGCCAGCAGCTTAGGCCAGGGGAGTAAAGATACGCAGTATTTT.

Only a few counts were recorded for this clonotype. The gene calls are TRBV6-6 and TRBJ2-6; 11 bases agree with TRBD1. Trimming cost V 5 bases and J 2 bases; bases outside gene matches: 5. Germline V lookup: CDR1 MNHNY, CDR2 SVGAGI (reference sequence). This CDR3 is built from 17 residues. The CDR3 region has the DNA TGTGCCAGCAGTATGGGACAGGGGGAGACTGGGGCCAACGTCCTGACTTTC. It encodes CASSMGQGETGANVLTF.

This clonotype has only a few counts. The CDR3 is CASSPDSGGPYEAFF. CDR3 DNA sequence: TGTGCCAGCAGCCCAGATTCGGGAGGGCCCTATGAAGCTTTCTTT. This chain connects TRBV7-3 to TRBJ1-1; D gene uncertain. V was cut by 5 bases and J by 7 bases, with 20 bases left in between. Germline assignment: CDR1 SGHTA and CDR2 FQGTGA. The CDR3 extends over 15 amino acids.

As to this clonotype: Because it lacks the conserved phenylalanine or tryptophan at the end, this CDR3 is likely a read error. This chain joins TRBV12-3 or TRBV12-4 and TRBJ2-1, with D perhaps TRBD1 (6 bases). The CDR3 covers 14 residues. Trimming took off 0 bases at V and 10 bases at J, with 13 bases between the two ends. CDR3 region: CASSLAQGSYEQFL. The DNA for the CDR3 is TGTGCCAGCAGTTTAGCACAGGGCTCCTACGAGCAGTTCTTG.

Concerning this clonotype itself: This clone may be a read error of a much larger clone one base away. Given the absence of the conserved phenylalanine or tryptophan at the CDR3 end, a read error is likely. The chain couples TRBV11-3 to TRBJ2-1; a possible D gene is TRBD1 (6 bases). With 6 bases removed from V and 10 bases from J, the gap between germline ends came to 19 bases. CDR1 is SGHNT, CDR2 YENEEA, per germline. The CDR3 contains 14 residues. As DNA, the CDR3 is TGTGCCAGCAGTCCCAGGGGCAGTGACTACGAGCAGTTCTTA. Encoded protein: CASSPRGSDYEQFL.

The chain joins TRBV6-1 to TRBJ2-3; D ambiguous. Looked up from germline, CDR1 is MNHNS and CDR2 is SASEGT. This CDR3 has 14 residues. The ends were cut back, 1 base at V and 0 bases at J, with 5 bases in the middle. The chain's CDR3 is CASSEVGSTDTQYF. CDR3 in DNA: TGTGCCAGCAGTGAAGTCGGTAGCACAGATACGCAGTATTTT.

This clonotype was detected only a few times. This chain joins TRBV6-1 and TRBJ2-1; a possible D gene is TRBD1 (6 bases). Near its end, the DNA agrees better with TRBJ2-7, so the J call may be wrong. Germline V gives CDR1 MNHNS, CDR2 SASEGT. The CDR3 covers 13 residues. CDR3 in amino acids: CASSYLQGLGQYF. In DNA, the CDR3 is TGTGCCAGCAGTTATTTACAGGGTCTAGGGCAGTACTTC.

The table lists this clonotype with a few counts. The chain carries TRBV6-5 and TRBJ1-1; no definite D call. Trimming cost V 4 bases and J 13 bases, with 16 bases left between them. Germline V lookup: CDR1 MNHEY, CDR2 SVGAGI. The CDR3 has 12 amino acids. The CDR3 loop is CASSLYPTAIFF. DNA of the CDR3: TGTGCCAGCAGTTTATATCCCACGGCGATTTTCTTT.

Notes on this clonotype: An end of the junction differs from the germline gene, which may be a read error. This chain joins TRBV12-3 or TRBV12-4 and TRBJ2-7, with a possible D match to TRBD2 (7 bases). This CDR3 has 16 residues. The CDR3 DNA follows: TGTGCCAGCAGTCCGCTACTAGGGGGAGGGGCCTACGAGCAGCACTTC. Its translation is CASSPLLGGGAYEQHF.

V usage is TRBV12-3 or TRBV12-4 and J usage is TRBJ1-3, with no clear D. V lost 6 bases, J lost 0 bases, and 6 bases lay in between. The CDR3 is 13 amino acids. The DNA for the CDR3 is TGTGCCAGCAGCAAAAACTCTGGAAACACCATATATTTT. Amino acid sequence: CASSKNSGNTIYF.

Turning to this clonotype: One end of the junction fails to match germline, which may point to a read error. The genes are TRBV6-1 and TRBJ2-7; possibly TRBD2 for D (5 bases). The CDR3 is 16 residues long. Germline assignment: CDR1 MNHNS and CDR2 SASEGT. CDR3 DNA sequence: TGTGCCAGCAGTGAAGGAGATGGTAGCGACTCCTACGAGCAGTTATTC. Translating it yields CASSEGDGSDSYEQLF.

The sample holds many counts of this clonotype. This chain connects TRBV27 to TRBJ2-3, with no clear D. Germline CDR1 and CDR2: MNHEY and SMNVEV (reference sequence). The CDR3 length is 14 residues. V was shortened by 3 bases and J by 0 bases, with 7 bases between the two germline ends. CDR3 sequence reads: CASSFAFSTDTQYF. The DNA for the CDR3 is TGTGCCAGCAGTTTTGCCTTTAGCACAGATACGCAGTATTTT.

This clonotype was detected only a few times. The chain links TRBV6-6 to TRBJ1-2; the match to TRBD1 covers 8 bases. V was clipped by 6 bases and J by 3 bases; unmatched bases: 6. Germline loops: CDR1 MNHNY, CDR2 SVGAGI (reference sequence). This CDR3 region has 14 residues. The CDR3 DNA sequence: TGTGCCAGCAGCATGACAGGGGCTGACTATGGCTACACCTTC. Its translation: CASSMTGADYGYTF.

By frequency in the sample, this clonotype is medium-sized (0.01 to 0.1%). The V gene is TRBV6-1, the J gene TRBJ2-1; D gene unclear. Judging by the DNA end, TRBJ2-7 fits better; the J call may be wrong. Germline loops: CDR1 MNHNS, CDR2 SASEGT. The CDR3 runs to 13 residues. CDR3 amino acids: CASSEGQTYEQYF. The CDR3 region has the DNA TGTGCCAGCAGTGAGGGTCAGACCTACGAGCAGTACTTC.

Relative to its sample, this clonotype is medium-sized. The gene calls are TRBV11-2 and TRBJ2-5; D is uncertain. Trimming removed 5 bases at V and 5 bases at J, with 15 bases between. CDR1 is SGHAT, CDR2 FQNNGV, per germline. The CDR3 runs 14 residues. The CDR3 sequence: CASSPGRDLETQYF. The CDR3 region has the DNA TGTGCCAGCAGCCCTGGACGTGATCTCGAGACCCAGTACTTC.

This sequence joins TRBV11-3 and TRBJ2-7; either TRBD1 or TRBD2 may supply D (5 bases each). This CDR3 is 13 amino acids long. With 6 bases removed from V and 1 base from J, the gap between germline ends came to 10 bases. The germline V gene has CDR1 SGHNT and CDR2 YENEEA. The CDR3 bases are TGTGCCAGCAGTGGGACGGATTCCTACGAGCAGTACTTC. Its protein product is CASSGTDSYEQYF.

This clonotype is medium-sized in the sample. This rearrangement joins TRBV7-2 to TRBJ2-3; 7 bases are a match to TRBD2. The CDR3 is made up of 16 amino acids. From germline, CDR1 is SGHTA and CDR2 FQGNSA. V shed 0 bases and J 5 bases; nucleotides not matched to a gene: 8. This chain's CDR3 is CASSLAGTIRGDTQYF. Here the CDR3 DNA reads TGTGCCAGCAGCTTAGCGGGGACTATCCGGGGAGATACGCAGTATTTT.

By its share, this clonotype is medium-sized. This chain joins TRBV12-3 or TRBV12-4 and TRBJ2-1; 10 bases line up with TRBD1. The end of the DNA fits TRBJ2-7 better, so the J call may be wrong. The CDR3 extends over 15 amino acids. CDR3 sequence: CATTFGTGVSYEQYF. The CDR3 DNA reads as TGTGCCACCACCTTTGGGACAGGGGTATCTTATGAGCAGTACTTC.